This T cell receptor (beta chain) was captured by sequencing in a study of response to subunit inactivated influenza vaccine. The length of the CDR3 is 17 residues. V lost 6 bases, J lost 3 bases, and 20 bases lay in between. Study results and limitations: Authors proposed each seasonal influenza vaccination draws in few new T cells.

A remark on this clonotype: The target antigen is unknown.

TCRdb passed the RT-PCR reads through MiXCR, listing each CDR3 protein once. Of approximately 730,000 distinct CDR3 sequences detected, 14% appear once; the ten largest clones hold approximately 7%. The sample was PBMCs from blood, taken 14 to 15 days before vaccination. V is TRBV12-3 or TRBV12-4 and J is TRBJ1-4, with D unclear. The TCR was taken from a man aged 50 to 60 who received an inactivated influenza vaccine. In DNA form, the CDR3 reads TGTGCCAGCAGCCCCGGTTGGAGCACGTCAGCTAATGAAAAACTGTTTTTT. This gives the protein CASSPGWSTSANEKLFF.